The 13 T cell receptor beta chains listed next were all sequenced from one sample in a study of Ad26.COV2.S vaccination and SARS-CoV-2 variants. The treatment is: around 19 received Ad26.COV2.S at low or high dose, single or two shots; about 5 received placebo; per-sample allocation not given. It was on day 63 after the first vaccine or placebo injection that samples were taken. Assay: immunoSEQ multiplex PCR; the TCRdb copy retains only in-frame clones and omits some. The profile shows hundreds of thousands of clones, around 88% of them singletons. Sequences were derived from peripheral blood, sampled in a trial of Ad26.COV2.S vaccine versus placebo. The receptors were sampled from a person aged 18-65 years who received the Ad26.COV2.S COVID-19 vaccine or a placebo.

The rearrangement joins TRBV18 to TRBJ1-2; D might be TRBD1 (6 bases). Germline CDR1 reads KGHSH; CDR2 reads LQKENI. The CDR3 has 15 amino acids. V lost 2 bases and J lost 2, with 12 bases in between. The CDR3 DNA follows: TGTGCCAGCTCACCAGTAGGGGGTACCAACTATGGCTACACCTTC. This gives the protein CASSPVGGTNYGYTF. The full variable domain, completed using reference TRBV18 and TRBJ1-2, is NAGVMQNPRHLVRRRGQEARLRCSPMKGHSHVYWYRQLPEEGLKFMVYLQKENIIDESGMPKERFSAEFPKEGPSILRIQQVVRGDSAAYFCASSPVGGTNYGYTFGSGTRLTVV.

CDR3 region: CASSLYAGTSGRGEQFF. CDR3 nucleotides: TGTGCCAGCAGTCTCTACGCCGGCACTAGCGGGAGGGGTGAGCAGTTCTTC. The rearrangement links TRBV6-6 to TRBJ2-1, with TRBD2 identical over 13 bases. CDR1 and CDR2 (germline): MNHNY, SVGAGI (reference sequence). The CDR3 contains 17 residues. V lost 5 bases to trimming and J lost 9 bases; unmatched junction nucleotides: 13.

The CDR3 DNA follows: TGTGCCGGCTCGGTGAGCTCCTACGAGCAGTACTTC. It specifies CAGSVSSYEQYF. This chain uses TRBV6-5 with TRBJ2-7; D call uncertain. Germline CDR1 reads MNHEY; CDR2 reads SVGAGI. Trimming left V 11 bases short and J 0 bases short, with 11 bases between. This CDR3 is built from 12 residues.

This chain connects TRBV3-1 (or the pseudogene TRBV3-2) to TRBJ2-3, with 9 nucleotides matching TRBD2. There are 15 residues in the CDR3. J gave up 6 bases and V 6 bases, and 10 bases lay outside the gene matches. The germline V gene encodes CDR1 LGHDT and CDR2 YNNKEL (reference sequence). The CDR3 region is CASRVKGLAWDTQYF. CDR3 in DNA: TGTGCCAGCAGAGTCAAGGGACTAGCATGGGATACGCAGTATTTT.

The chain recombines TRBV27 with TRBJ1-4; D is perhaps TRBD1 (6 bases). The CDR3 extends over 15 amino acids. Per germline, CDR1 MNHEY and CDR2 SMNVEV (reference sequence). Trimming pared 6 bases from V and 6 bases from J, leaving 17 bases between. The CDR3 loop reads CASSTYSSGDEKLFF. The CDR3 DNA reads as TGTGCCAGCAGCACCTACAGCTCAGGGGATGAAAAACTGTTTTTT.

This chain connects TRBV19 to TRBJ1-6; 9 bases are a match to TRBD1. J was trimmed by 7 bases and V by 3 bases; bases with no gene match: 4. This CDR3 is 15 amino acids long. The germline gives CDR1 LNHDA, CDR2 SQIVND (reference sequence). The CDR3 sequence: CASSMGQGGNSPLHF. The DNA for the CDR3 is TGTGCCAGTAGTATGGGACAGGGTGGGAATTCACCCCTCCACTTT.

The V gene is TRBV5-4, the J gene TRBJ2-1; 9 nucleotides align to TRBD1. Germline trimming cut 4 bases from V and 4 bases from J; bases unmatched to any gene: 6. The CDR3 sequence is 15 residues long. The germline CDR1 and CDR2 sequences are SGHNT and YYREEE (reference sequence). The CDR3, as DNA: TGTGCCAGCAGCACGGGACAGGGTGGATACAATGAGCAGTTCTTC. The encoded protein is CASSTGQGGYNEQFF. Based on the CDR3 plus reference TRBV5-4 and TRBJ2-1, the full variable domain is ETGVTQSPTHLIKTRGQQVTLRCSSQSGHNTVSWYQQALGQGPQFIFQYYREEENGRGNFPPRFSGLQFPNYSSELNVNALELDDSALYLCASSTGQGGYNEQFFGPGTRLTVL.

The chain uses TRBV5-4 and TRBJ1-6; D is perhaps TRBD1 (6 bases). Germline V gives CDR1 SGHNT, CDR2 YYREEE (reference sequence). The germline V and J ends were trimmed by 0 bases and 6 bases, with 19 bases remaining between them. The CDR3 is 18 residues long. The CDR3 nucleotides are TGTGCCAGCAGCTTGGAGACCCCAGGGGACCTACTTAATTCACCCCTCCACTTT. Its translation: CASSLETPGDLLNSPLHF.

This sequence joins TRBV11-2 and TRBJ2-2; D perhaps matches TRBD1 (5 bases). Trimming took 6 bases from V and 4 from J, leaving 15 bases between them. The germline V gene has CDR1 SGHAT and CDR2 FQNNGV. The length of the CDR3 is 15 residues. CDR3 DNA sequence: TGTGCCAGCAGACCTGGGGCAGGGCCCACCGGGGAGCTGTTTTTT. Its protein is CASRPGAGPTGELFF.

The chain has TRBV10-3 and TRBJ2-7; D uncertain. This CDR3 contains 11 residues. Germline V gene lookup returns CDR1 ENHRY and CDR2 SYGVKD. V was cut by 10 bases and J by 1 base, with 8 bases left in between. The CDR3 region has the DNA TGTGCCAGCACATCTTCCTACGAGCAGTACTTC. Its protein is CASTSSYEQYF.

This clone was picked up one time. The genes are TRBV11-3 and TRBJ2-3; no firm D call. Trimming left V 5 bases short and J 4 bases short, with 13 bases between. The germline gives CDR1 SGHNT, CDR2 YENEEA. The CDR3 spans 14 residues. CDR3 region: CASSPGLVPDTQYF. DNA for the CDR3: TGTGCCAGCAGCCCAGGTTTGGTCCCAGATACGCAGTATTTT.

The genes are TRBV18 and TRBJ2-7, with D perhaps TRBD2 (5 bases). V was pared by 3 bases and J by 5 bases, with 14 bases between. The CDR3 has 14 residues. Looked up from germline, CDR1 is KGHSH and CDR2 is LQKENI. CDR3 in DNA: TGTGCCAGCTCACCTTCGGCCAGGAGGAACGAGCAGTACTTC. The encoded protein is CASSPSARRNEQYF.

The chain combines TRBV29-1 with TRBJ2-2; D is undetermined. V was clipped by 4 bases and J by 5 bases, with 11 bases between them. Germline V gives CDR1 SQVTM, CDR2 ANQGSEA. The CDR3 contains 13 residues. CDR3 sequence reads: CSVAAQPTGELFF. The CDR3 coding sequence is TGCAGCGTTGCCGCGCAACCTACCGGGGAGCTGTTTTTT.